Each of the 29 T cell receptor beta chains below was sequenced from the same sample in a study of response to subunit inactivated influenza vaccine. MiXCR, run by TCRdb on the RT-PCR reads, gives a single entry per CDR3 protein. Here the sample spans over 800,000 distinct CDR3 sequences, approximately 21% being singletons. The starting material was PBMCs from blood, obtained 4 to 6 days after vaccination. These receptors all stem from a man aged 45-60 years who received an inactivated influenza vaccine.

The genes are TRBV11-2 and TRBJ2-1; D is undetermined. Trimming cost V 4 bases and J 2 bases, with 12 bases left between them. Germline values: CDR1 SGHAT, CDR2 FQNNGV. There are 15 residues in the CDR3. CDR3 sequence: CASSSRMSTYNEQFF. The CDR3, as DNA: TGTGCCAGCAGCTCCCGAATGTCTACCTACAATGAGCAGTTCTTC.

This chain joins TRBV21-1 and TRBJ2-6; the D call TRBD1 from the table was never checked on the DNA. TRBV21-1 is flagged as a pseudogene. The length of the CDR3 is 18 residues. This CDR3 is CASSIDGTGGAGANVLTF. The DNA of the CDR3 is TGTGCCAGCAGCATAGACGGGACAGGGGGCGCTGGGGCCAACGTCCTGACTTTC.

This clonotype has a handful of counts. The chain employs TRBV29-1 and TRBJ2-5; the D gene is possibly TRBD1 (6 bases). The CDR3 covers 12 residues. Germline values: CDR1 SQVTM, CDR2 ANQGSEA. Trimming removed 4 bases at V and 7 bases at J, with 13 bases between. DNA of the CDR3: TGCAGCGTTGCCCCAGGGGAGCGGACCCAGTACTTC. Protein product: CSVAPGERTQYF.

This clonotype showed up just a few times. The rearrangement joins TRBV7-2 to TRBJ2-3; 10 bases fit TRBD2. The CDR3 consists of 18 residues. V was pared by 2 bases and J by 2 bases, with 10 bases of the junction left unmatched. Per the germline V gene, CDR1 is SGHTA and CDR2 is FQGNSA. CDR3 region: CASSLSASGSYPTDTQYF. The CDR3 nucleotides are TGTGCCAGCAGCTTATCGGCTAGCGGGAGCTACCCCACAGATACGCAGTATTTT.

The genes are TRBV25-1 and TRBJ1-3; the match to TRBD1 covers 8 bases. Germline V lookup: CDR1 MGHDK, CDR2 SYGVNS. The CDR3 totals 15 residues. J gave up 7 bases and V 3 bases, and 8 bases lay outside the gene matches. In DNA form, the CDR3 reads TGTGCCAGCAGTGAGGCGAGGACAGGGCATAACACCATATATTTT. Protein product: CASSEARTGHNTIYF. The variable domain in full, with the rest retrieved from reference TRBV25-1 and TRBJ1-3, is EADIYQTPRYLVIGTGKKITLECSQTMGHDKMYWYQQDPGMELHLIHYSYGVNSTEKGDLSSESTVSRIRTEHFPLTLESARPSHTSQYLCASSEARTGHNTIYFGEGSWLTVV.

This clonotype occurred many times. The chain has TRBV2 and TRBJ2-3, with 12 bases aligning to TRBD2. Germline V gene lookup returns CDR1 SNHLY and CDR2 FYNNEI. The CDR3 contains 17 residues. The V gene end was trimmed by 3 bases and the J gene end by 2 bases; junction bases not matched to a gene: 6. The CDR3 coding sequence is TGTGCCAGCAGTGAGATAGGACTAGCGGGGTACACAGATACGCAGTATTTT. It translates to CASSEIGLAGYTDTQYF. Supplemented by reference TRBV2 and TRBJ2-3, the full variable domain reads EPEVTQTPSHQVTQMGQEVILRCVPISNHLYFYWYRQILGQKVEFLVSFYNNEISEKSEIFDDQFSVERPDGSNFTLKIRSTKLEDSAMYFCASSEIGLAGYTDTQYFGPGTRLTVL.

The chain uses TRBV5-6 and TRBJ1-2; D remains ambiguous. V shed 2 bases and J shed 0 bases, with 11 bases lying between them. This CDR3 contains 15 residues. Germline values: CDR1 SGHDT, CDR2 YYEEEE. CDR3 in amino acids: CASSFGGPSNYGYTF. CDR3 nucleotide sequence: TGTGCCAGCAGCTTCGGTGGACCTTCTAACTATGGCTACACCTTC.

This clonotype was counted between two and nine times. The chain combines TRBV7-9 with TRBJ1-2; no reliable D call. The V gene lost 2 bases and the J gene lost 4 bases, with 14 bases spanning the gap. Germline V gene sequence: CDR1 SEHNR, CDR2 FQNEAQ (reference sequence). The CDR3 contains 15 residues. The CDR3 is CASSLQLGTPYGYTF. The DNA of the CDR3 is TGTGCCAGCAGCTTACAACTGGGCACTCCCTATGGCTACACCTTC.

The chain couples TRBV29-1 to TRBJ2-7; TRBD2 matches at 8 bases. Trimming removed 1 base from V and 1 base from J; junction bases left unmatched: 3. Per germline, CDR1 SQVTM and CDR2 ANQGSEA. This CDR3 is 14 amino acids long. The CDR3 nucleotides are TGCAGCGTTGAAGCTACTAGCGGATCCTACGAGCAGTACTTC. It codes for CSVEATSGSYEQYF.

The chain links TRBV5-6 to TRBJ2-1; D possibly corresponds to TRBD2 (6 bases). Trimming stripped 0 bases from V and 7 bases from J, with 17 bases between. Germline CDR1 and CDR2: SGHDT and YYEEEE. The CDR3 runs to 16 residues. CDR3 residues: CASSLALRGGGNEQFF. The DNA for the CDR3 is TGTGCCAGCAGCTTGGCCTTGCGGGGAGGTGGTAATGAGCAGTTCTTC. The whole variable domain, filled in from reference TRBV5-6 and TRBJ2-1, reads DAGVTQSPTHLIKTRGQQVTLRCSPKSGHDTVSWYQQALGQGPQFIFQYYEEEERQRGNFPDRFSGHQFPNYSSELNVNALLLGDSALYLCASSLALRGGGNEQFFGPGTRLTVL.

CDR3 loop: CASSGRDFAGGSYNEQFF. The CDR3, as DNA: TGTGCCAGCAGCGGGAGGGATTTTGCGGGAGGGTCGTACAATGAGCAGTTCTTC. The gene calls are TRBV11-1 and TRBJ2-1, with 9 bases aligning to TRBD2. The ends lost 5 bases at V and 4 bases at J; junction bases unmatched: 15. This CDR3 contains 18 residues. CDR1 and CDR2 (germline): SGHAT, FQDESV (reference sequence).

The chain is built from TRBV7-9 and TRBJ1-1, with TRBD1 as a possible D gene (5 bases). Germline values: CDR1 SEHNR, CDR2 FQNEAQ (reference sequence). Trimming shortened V by 1 base and J by 11 bases, and 14 bases separated the two germline ends. CDR3 length equals 13 residues. CDR3 DNA sequence: TGTGCCAGCAGCTTAGGTGGGGCAGGACCTGCTTTCTTT. This gives the protein CASSLGGAGPAFF.

This clonotype came up a few times. The V gene is TRBV11-1, the J gene TRBJ2-5; 10 nucleotides align to TRBD2. This CDR3 comprises 17 residues. The germline CDR1 and CDR2 sequences are SGHAT and FQDESV (reference sequence). The trim removed 5 bases at V and 4 bases at J, leaving 13 bases unmatched. The CDR3 DNA follows: TGTGCCAGCAGCCACGGACTAGCGGCAACTGGGGGAGAGACCCAGTACTTC. It encodes CASSHGLAATGGETQYF.

This clonotype was recorded at least ten times. The chain has TRBV29-1 and TRBJ2-1; 10 bases align to TRBD2. Germline lookup yields CDR1 SQVTM and CDR2 ANQGSEA. J was trimmed by 7 bases and V by 7 bases; bases with no gene match: 7. This CDR3 spans 13 amino acids. The CDR3 is CSGGLARWNEQFF. Here the CDR3 DNA reads TGCAGCGGGGGACTAGCGAGATGGAATGAGCAGTTCTTC.

This clonotype was detected ten times or more. The chain's CDR3 is CASGARGAYNEQFF. The CDR3 coding sequence is TGTGCCAGCGGCGCAAGAGGGGCGTACAATGAGCAGTTCTTC. The rearrangement links TRBV13 to TRBJ2-1; D may match TRBD1 or TRBD2 (5 bases each). The CDR3 covers 14 residues. V was pared by 8 bases and J by 4 bases, with 15 bases between. Germline CDR1 PRHDT, CDR2 FYEKMQ (reference sequence).

This clonotype was recorded at least ten times. The J gene is TRBJ2-1, the V gene TRBV29-1; D gene uncertain. The CDR3 sequence is 13 residues long. V shed 3 bases and J shed 3 bases, with 9 bases lying between them. Germline assignment: CDR1 SQVTM and CDR2 ANQGSEA. In nucleotides, the CDR3 is TGCAGCGTTGACGCTACGGACTACAATGAGCAGTTCTTC. Translation gives CSVDATDYNEQFF.

J is TRBJ1-5 and V is TRBV6-2 or TRBV6-3, with D hard to call. Trimming shortened V by 1 base and J by 0 bases, and 1 base separated the two germline ends. The CDR3 is made up of 13 amino acids. CDR1 and CDR2 (germline): MNHEY, SVGEGT. The CDR3 nucleotides read TGTGCCAGCAGTTACTTTAGCAATCAGCCCCAGCATTTT. Its translation is CASSYFSNQPQHF.

V usage is TRBV20-1 and J usage is TRBJ2-1, with 12 positions matching TRBD2. CDR1 is DFQATT and CDR2 is SNEGSKA in the germline V gene (reference sequence). Trimming removed 1 base from V and 3 bases from J; junction bases left unmatched: 4. The CDR3 has 16 amino acids. The CDR3 loop reads CSARGGLAGRYNEQFF. CDR3 in DNA: TGCAGTGCTAGAGGTGGACTAGCGGGGCGCTACAATGAGCAGTTCTTC.

The sample holds many counts of this clonotype. The chain joins TRBV6-2 or TRBV6-3 to TRBJ2-7; D perhaps matches TRBD2 (6 bases). Germline CDR1 reads MNHEY; CDR2 reads SVGEGT. Trimming removed 1 base at V and 2 bases at J, with 9 bases between. The CDR3 is made up of 14 amino acids. The CDR3 loop reads CASSYFSGTYEQYF. The CDR3 nucleotides read TGTGCCAGCAGTTACTTTAGCGGCACCTACGAGCAGTACTTC.

This clonotype came up a few times. The V and J genes are TRBV6-2 or TRBV6-3 and TRBJ2-1; D possibly corresponds to TRBD1 (6 bases). V lost 0 bases to trimming and J lost 2 bases, with 14 bases between them. CDR3 length equals 17 residues. In germline, CDR1 is MNHEY, CDR2 SVGEGT. CDR3 loop: CASSYSVWPGAYNEQFF. CDR3 in DNA: TGTGCCAGCAGTTACTCGGTTTGGCCAGGGGCCTACAATGAGCAGTTCTTC.

In its sample, this clonotype was seen a few times. The V and J genes are TRBV2 and TRBJ2-4; 7 nucleotides line up with TRBD2. The V gene's germline CDR1 is SNHLY and CDR2 FYNNEI. V was pared by 6 bases and J by 0 bases, with 11 bases of the junction left unmatched. This CDR3 is built from 17 residues. CDR3 sequence reads: CASSPIAGQLAKNIQYF. The CDR3 DNA reads TGTGCCAGCAGCCCCATAGCGGGCCAACTAGCCAAAAACATTCAGTACTTC.

V usage is TRBV20-1 and J usage is TRBJ2-1, with TRBD2 identical over 16 bases. Germline V lookup: CDR1 DFQATT, CDR2 SNEGSKA (reference sequence). The CDR3 has 15 amino acids. V shed 3 bases and J 12 bases; nucleotides not matched to a gene: 8. CDR3 nucleotide sequence: TGCAGTGCTAGGAGGGGGACTAGCGGGGGGGGATCGCAGTTCTTC. Translated, it gives CSARRGTSGGGSQFF.

The V and J genes are TRBV4-3 and TRBJ2-1; D is unclear. Trimming stripped 0 bases from V and 9 bases from J, with 15 bases between. The CDR3 runs 15 residues. Per germline, CDR1 LGHNA and CDR2 YSLEER. The CDR3 sequence: CASSQDLAQPTEQFF. As DNA, the CDR3 is TGCGCCAGCAGCCAAGATCTGGCCCAACCCACTGAGCAGTTCTTC.

This sequence joins TRBV12-3 or TRBV12-4 and TRBJ1-1; 9 bases fit TRBD1. Germline trimming cut 6 bases from V and 4 bases from J; bases unmatched to any gene: 9. The CDR3 length is 15 residues. CDR3 residues: CASRSTGGAGTEAFF. CDR3 DNA sequence: TGTGCCAGCAGGTCTACAGGGGGCGCAGGCACTGAAGCTTTCTTT.

The J gene is TRBJ2-3, the V gene TRBV6-2 or TRBV6-3; D uncertain. Germline values: CDR1 MNHEY, CDR2 SVGEGT. The CDR3 runs 14 residues. V was clipped by 4 bases and J by 6 bases, with 14 bases between them. The CDR3 coding sequence is TGTGCCAGCAGTTTAGGGTCGTCCCTGGATACGCAGTATTTT. This gives the protein CASSLGSSLDTQYF.

This chain links TRBV7-2 with TRBJ2-5; TRBD2 agrees at 7 bases. Trimming cost V 5 bases and J 5 bases; bases outside gene matches: 14. The CDR3 spans 16 residues. The V gene's germline CDR1 is SGHTA and CDR2 FQGNSA. The CDR3 nucleotides are TGTGCCAGCAGCCCTAGGAGCGGGGCCTTGTCGGAGACCCAGTACTTC. It yields the protein CASSPRSGALSETQYF.

This clonotype was observed a few times. The chain links TRBV3-1 to TRBJ1-6; no clear D. Germline CDR1 and CDR2: LGHDT and YNNKEL (reference sequence). The CDR3 sequence is 15 residues long. V dropped 2 bases and J dropped 5 bases, with 10 bases sitting between them. The CDR3 coding sequence is TGTGCCAGCAGCCAAACTGACAAGAATAATTCACCCCTCCACTTT. This sequence encodes CASSQTDKNNSPLHF.

The chain combines TRBV10-3 with TRBJ1-3; 9 bases map to TRBD1. The CDR3 extends over 14 amino acids. Trimming cost V 6 bases and J 3 bases; bases outside gene matches: 3. Germline V CDR1 and CDR2: ENHRY, SYGVKD. The CDR3 DNA is TGTGCCATCAGGACAGGGGGGAATGGAAACACCATATATTTT. The encoded protein is CAIRTGGNGNTIYF.

The chain employs TRBV4-1 and TRBJ2-1; possibly TRBD1 or TRBD2 for D (5 bases each). The V end was cut by 6 bases, the J end by 7 bases, with 19 bases between. CDR1 and CDR2 from the germline V gene are MGHRA and YSYEKL. The length of the CDR3 is 15 residues. The CDR3 spells CASSQGPGRMNEQFF. CDR3 nucleotide sequence: TGCGCCAGCAGTCAGGGACCGGGACGGATGAATGAGCAGTTCTTC.